This T cell receptor beta chain was sequenced during a study of lymphopenia after photon versus proton radiotherapy. Study observations and caveats: After the lymphocyte nadir, photon-treated repertoires showed oligoclonal expansion, especially of CD8+ Temra cells.

This clone was recorded at least ten times. Its matching antigen is unknown. This CDR3 spans 12 amino acids. Trimming pared 6 bases from V and 2 bases from J, leaving 7 bases between. Germline V gene sequence: CDR1 SNHLY, CDR2 FYNNEI. Sequencing was performed with immunoSEQ multiplex PCR; in TCRdb, only in-frame clones are kept and a portion is missing. The data show about 30,000 clones, about 87% seen once. This chain uses TRBV2 with TRBJ1-2; D not resolved. The clonotype originates from an older woman with cholangiocarcinoma. Some clones in this sample may be carry-over from other donors' samples. This specimen consisted of peripheral blood, obtained from a patient treated with proton-based radiotherapy. The CDR3 DNA reads TGTGCCAGCAGCTACGAGAACTATGGCTACACCTTC. Protein product: CASSYENYGYTF.